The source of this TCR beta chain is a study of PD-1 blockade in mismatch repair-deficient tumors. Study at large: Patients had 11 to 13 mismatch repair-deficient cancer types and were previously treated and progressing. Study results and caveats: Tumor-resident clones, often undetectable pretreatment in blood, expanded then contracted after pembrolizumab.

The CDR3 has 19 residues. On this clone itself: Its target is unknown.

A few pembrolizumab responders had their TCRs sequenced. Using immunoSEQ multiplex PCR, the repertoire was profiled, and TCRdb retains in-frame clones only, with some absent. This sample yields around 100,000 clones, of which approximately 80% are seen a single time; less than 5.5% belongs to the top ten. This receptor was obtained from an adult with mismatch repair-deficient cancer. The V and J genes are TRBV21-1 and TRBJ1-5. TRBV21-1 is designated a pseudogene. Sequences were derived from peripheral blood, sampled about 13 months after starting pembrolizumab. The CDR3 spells CASSIAELRGDYSNQPQHF. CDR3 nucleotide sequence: TGTGCCAGCAGCATAGCCGAGCTTAGGGGGGATTATAGCAATCAGCCCCAGCATTTT.